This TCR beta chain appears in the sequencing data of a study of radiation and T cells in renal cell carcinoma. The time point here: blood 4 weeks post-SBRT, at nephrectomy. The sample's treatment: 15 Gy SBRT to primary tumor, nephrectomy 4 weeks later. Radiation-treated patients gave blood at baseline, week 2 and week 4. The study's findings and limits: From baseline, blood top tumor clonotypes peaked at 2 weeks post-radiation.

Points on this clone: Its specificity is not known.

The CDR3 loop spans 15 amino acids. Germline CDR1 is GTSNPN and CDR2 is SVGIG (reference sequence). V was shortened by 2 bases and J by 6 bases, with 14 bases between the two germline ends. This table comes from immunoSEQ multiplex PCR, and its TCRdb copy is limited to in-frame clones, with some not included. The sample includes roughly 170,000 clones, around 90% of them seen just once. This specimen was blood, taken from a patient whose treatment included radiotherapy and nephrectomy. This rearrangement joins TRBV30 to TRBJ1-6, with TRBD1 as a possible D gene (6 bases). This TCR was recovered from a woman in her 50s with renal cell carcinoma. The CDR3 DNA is TGTGCCTGGAGTCGGGGGGCAATGGGTAATTCACCCCTCCACTTT. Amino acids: CAWSRGAMGNSPLHF.